This T cell receptor (beta chain) was captured by sequencing in a study of blood T cell repertoires in COVID-19. Produced via immunoSEQ multiplex PCR; TCRdb's table is partial and in-frame only. In the table there are 150,000 to 250,000 clones, approximately 80% of which are singletons. V gave up 6 bases and J gave up 4 bases; unmatched junction bases: 8. Germline lookup yields CDR1 SQVTM and CDR2 ANQGSEA. The CDR3 covers 14 residues. Sequencing was performed on PBMCs or T cells enriched from blood (not recorded which). The source is a man aged 40-49 years who had recovered from COVID-19. The chain employs TRBV29-1 and TRBJ1-1; 10 bases align to TRBD1. The CDR3 loop is CSVSGGTGATEAFF. For the CDR3, the DNA is TGCAGCGTGTCCGGCGGGACAGGGGCCACTGAAGCTTTCTTT.